This T cell receptor beta chain was recorded in a study of blood T cell repertoires in COVID-19. Overall study: Spain, Italy and the United States supplied samples that represented acute and convalescent COVID-19.

This table comes from immunoSEQ multiplex PCR, and its TCRdb copy is limited to in-frame clones, with some not included. The sample yields fewer than 350,000 clones, approximately 80% seen once. The germline CDR1 and CDR2 sequences are MNHEY and SVGAGI. Trimming took 0 bases from V and 3 from J, leaving 8 bases between them. This CDR3 comprises 14 residues. The rearrangement uses TRBV6-5 and TRBJ1-2, with D perhaps matching TRBD1 (5 bases). Sequenced material: peripheral blood. The sequence was obtained from a woman aged 55-75 years with active or convalescent COVID-19. The CDR3 region is CASSYSGGDYGYTF. CDR3 DNA: TGTGCCAGCAGTTACTCGGGGGGGGACTATGGCTACACCTTC.